A selection of T cell receptor beta chains follows, all from one sample in a study of blood T cell repertoires in COVID-19. Here immunoSEQ multiplex PCR was the method, and the copy in TCRdb shows in-frame clones only, minus some. The table lists 110,000 to 150,000 clones, around 81% of them singletons. The material sequenced was peripheral blood. These receptors were taken from a woman aged 50 to 60 with acute or convalescent COVID-19. Each CDR3 is given with its conserved first and last residue. A D gene is named only where the DNA matches it firmly. Clone size appears in some rows only: once, few, many, or a class for an expanded clone.

D gene	V gene	J gene	clone size	CDR3 protein	CDR3 DNA
TRBD1	TRBV10-3	TRBJ2-3	.	CAISPGQEERDTQYF	TGTGCCATCAGCCCGGGACAGGAAGAAAGAGATACGCAGTATTTT
.	TRBV5-1	TRBJ2-3	.	CASSSGTSTDTQYF	TGCGCCAGCAGCTCCGGGACTAGCACAGATACGCAGTATTTT
.	TRBV28	TRBJ1-1	.	CASSPPQGYTEAFF	TGTGCCAGCAGTCCCCCCCAGGGATATACTGAAGCTTTCTTT
TRBD1	TRBV4-3	TRBJ1-2	.	CASSRKIGQGTNYGYTF	TGCGCCAGCAGCCGAAAAATTGGACAGGGGACCAACTATGGCTACACCTTC
.	TRBV18	TRBJ1-5	once	CASSRTGRGAEPQHF	TGTGCCAGCTCCAGAACGGGGAGGGGAGCTGAGCCCCAGCATTTT
.	TRBV5-1	TRBJ1-2	.	CASSLRESGRYGYTF	TGCGCCAGCAGCTTGCGGGAATCGGGCCGCTATGGCTACACCTTC
TRBD2	TRBV5-1	TRBJ2-5	.	CASSLGLGGRYQETQYF	TGCGCCAGCAGCTTGGGTCTCGGGGGGAGGTACCAAGAGACCCAGTACTTC
.	TRBV19	TRBJ1-2	.	CASSILQETDGYTF	TGTGCCAGTAGTATTTTACAGGAGACGGATGGCTACACCTTC
.	TRBV18	TRBJ2-5	.	CASSADNLGTQYF	TGTGCCAGCTCGGCGGACAATTTGGGGACCCAGTACTTC
.	TRBV9	TRBJ1-2	.	CASSPSNYGYTF	TGTGCCAGCAGCCCCTCGAACTATGGCTACACCTTC
.	TRBV20-1	TRBJ2-5	.	CSASGANWETQYF	TGCAGTGCTAGTGGCGCTAACTGGGAGACCCAGTACTTC
.	TRBV3-1/TRBV3-2	TRBJ1-3	.	CASSHRGPSGNTIYF	TGTGCCAGCAGCCACAGGGGACCCTCTGGAAACACCATATATTTT
TRBD1	TRBV6-5	TRBJ2-7	once	CASSYYGTGQRGRQYF	TGTGCCAGCAGTTACTATGGGACGGGACAGAGAGGTCGGCAGTACTTC
TRBD1	TRBV5-1	TRBJ2-7	.	CASSPGGQAYEQYF	TGCGCCAGCTCACCCGGGGGACAGGCCTACGAGCAGTACTTC
.	TRBV28	TRBJ2-3	.	CASSPTSAEGSHREDTQYF	TGTGCCAGCAGTCCCACGTCAGCGGAGGGCTCTCATCGGGAAGATACGCAGTATTTT
.	TRBV11-2	TRBJ1-6	.	CASRPSGGNSPLHF	TGTGCCAGCAGGCCTTCGGGTGGTAATTCACCCCTCCACTTT
.	TRBV5-8	TRBJ1-1	few	CASSSVWENRIDTEAFF	TGTGCCAGCAGCTCCGTTTGGGAGAATCGGATTGACACTGAAGCTTTCTTT
TRBD2	TRBV7-9	TRBJ2-1	many	CASKASGSSYNEQFF	TGTGCCAGCAAGGCTAGCGGAAGCTCCTACAATGAGCAGTTCTTC
.	TRBV21-1	TRBJ1-5	.	CASSKEEGQGENMSNQPQHF	TGTGCCAGCAGCAAAGAGGAGGGACAGGGGGAAAATATGAGCAATCAGCCCCAGCATTTT
TRBD2	TRBV2	TRBJ2-2	few	CASSPLAGRNTGELFF	TGTGCCAGCAGCCCACTAGCGGGGCGGAACACCGGGGAGCTGTTTTTT
.	TRBV15	TRBJ1-6	.	CATSRDGGGEGSPLHF	TGTGCCACCAGCAGAGATGGTGGCGGGGAGGGTTCACCCCTCCACTTT
.	TRBV5-4	TRBJ2-7	few	CASSLQGSSYEQYF	TGTGCCAGCAGCTTGCAAGGGAGCTCCTACGAGCAGTACTTC
.	TRBV6-5	TRBJ1-2	.	CASSYVGTDYGYTF	TGTGCCAGCAGTTACGTTGGGACTGACTATGGCTACACCTTC
.	TRBV29-1	TRBJ2-3	.	CSVEWLSDTDTQYF	TGCAGCGTTGAGTGGTTGTCAGACACAGATACGCAGTATTTT
TRBD1	TRBV3-1/TRBV3-2	TRBJ2-7	.	CASSQDLVGQGGTYEQYF	TGTGCCAGCAGCCAAGATTTGGTAGGACAGGGGGGAACCTACGAGCAGTACTTC
TRBD1	TRBV7-9	TRBJ1-1	once	CASSIDRAPQQGTEAFF	TGTGCCAGCAGCATCGACAGGGCCCCACAGCAAGGAACTGAAGCTTTCTTT
.	TRBV5-4	TRBJ2-5	.	CASSLSSGGQETQYF	TGTGCCAGCAGCTTGTCGTCCGGGGGCCAAGAGACCCAGTACTTC
.	TRBV30	TRBJ1-1	.	CAWSLPQAGSYTEAFF	TGTGCCTGGAGTCTCCCACAGGCCGGGTCCTACACTGAAGCTTTCTTT
TRBD2	TRBV9	TRBJ2-6	.	CAGSAAGRGRNVLTF	TGTGCCGGCAGCGCGGCAGGGAGGGGTCGCAACGTCCTGACTTTC
.	TRBV12-3/TRBV12-4	TRBJ1-6	.	CASSAYSPLHF	TGTGCCAGCAGTGCGTATTCACCCCTCCACTTT
.	TRBV19	TRBJ2-5	.	CASSIDGLGWRNQETQYF	TGTGCCAGTAGTATAGATGGTCTCGGTTGGCGGAACCAAGAGACCCAGTACTTC
.	TRBV23-1	TRBJ2-2	few	CASRPNDRGTGELFF	TGCGCCAGCAGACCAAACGACCGGGGCACCGGGGAGCTGTTTTTT
.	TRBV19	TRBJ2-3	once	CASSNRKRTSTDTQYF	TGTGCCAGTAGTAACCGAAAGAGAACTAGCACAGATACGCAGTATTTT
.	TRBV5-1	TRBJ1-1	.	CASSFNFNTEAFF	TGCGCCAGCAGCTTCAACTTTAACACTGAAGCTTTCTTT
TRBD1	TRBV19	TRBJ1-1	.	CASTQGAGTEAFF	TGTGCCAGTACACAGGGGGCAGGGACTGAAGCTTTCTTT
.	TRBV19	TRBJ1-3	.	CASRLQGGDTIYF	TGTGCCAGTAGGTTACAGGGTGGGGACACCATATATTTT
.	TRBV7-2	TRBJ2-3	few	CASSSRVPNTQYF	TGTGCCAGCAGCTCCCGGGTACCCAATACGCAGTATTTT
.	TRBV9	TRBJ1-6	.	CASSVGKAGSPLHF	TGTGCCAGCAGCGTAGGCAAGGCGGGGTCACCCCTCCACTTT
.	TRBV7-9	TRBJ1-2	.	CASSLGRGEDF	TGTGCCAGCAGCTTAGGACGGGGAGAGGACTTC
TRBD1	TRBV5-1	TRBJ2-5	.	CASSPRTGGYETQYF	TGCGCCAGCAGCCCTCGGACAGGGGGTTACGAGACCCAGTACTTC
.	TRBV2	TRBJ2-5	.	CASSVQGTQETQYF	TGTGCCAGCAGTGTTCAGGGGACCCAAGAGACCCAGTACTTC
.	TRBV7-2	TRBJ1-4	.	CASSLGHVEKLFF	TGTGCCAGCAGCCTTGGACACGTTGAAAAACTGTTTTTT
.	TRBV12-3/TRBV12-4	TRBJ1-1	.	CASSFQGTEAFF	TGTGCCAGCAGCTTTCAGGGAACTGAAGCTTTCTTT
TRBD1	TRBV7-2	TRBJ1-2	.	CASSRTGNYGYTF	TGTGCCAGCAGCAGGACAGGGAACTATGGCTACACCTTC
TRBD2	TRBV18	TRBJ2-3	.	CASSPVIAGGEDTQYF	TGTGCCAGCTCACCGGTAATAGCGGGGGGGGAAGATACGCAGTATTTT
TRBD2	TRBV9	TRBJ2-1	.	CASSVALAGGHNEQFF	TGTGCCAGCAGCGTAGCTCTAGCGGGCGGGCACAATGAGCAGTTCTTC
TRBD1	TRBV7-6	TRBJ2-7	.	CASSLGQGWEQYF	TGTGCCAGCAGCCTTGGACAGGGATGGGAGCAGTACTTC
TRBD1	TRBV2	TRBJ2-6	.	CASWTGGASGANVLTF	TGTGCCAGCTGGACAGGGGGCGCCTCTGGGGCCAACGTCCTGACTTTC
.	TRBV6-5	TRBJ1-5	.	CASSPRSNQPQHF	TGTGCCAGCAGTCCCAGGTCGAATCAGCCCCAGCATTTT
TRBD1	TRBV20-1	TRBJ1-5	.	CSASGTVSSGSNQPQHF	TGCAGTGCTAGTGGGACAGTGAGTAGTGGAAGCAATCAGCCCCAGCATTTT
.	TRBV19	TRBJ1-6	once	CASSIADSAGKSPLHF	TGTGCCAGTAGTATAGCGGACTCAGCGGGGAAATCACCCCTCCACTTT
.	TRBV30	TRBJ1-6	.	CAWSATNDSPLHF	TGTGCCTGGAGTGCGACTAACGATTCACCCCTCCACTTT
TRBD2	TRBV11-2	TRBJ2-1	.	CASSSLAGNNEQFF	TGTGCCAGCAGCTCGTTAGCGGGAAACAATGAGCAGTTCTTC
.	TRBV28	TRBJ1-2	.	CASRPVGALQFNGYTF	TGTGCCAGCAGACCGGTGGGGGCGCTTCAATTTAATGGCTACACCTTC
.	TRBV5-1	TRBJ1-1	medium-sized	CASSFAGAFGTLTEAFF	TGCGCCAGCAGCTTCGCAGGGGCGTTCGGAACTCTAACTGAAGCTTTCTTT
.	TRBV7-8	TRBJ1-4	many	CASSFGSTPNEKLFF	TGTGCCAGCAGCTTTGGTAGCACCCCTAATGAAAAACTGTTTTTT
.	TRBV21-1	TRBJ1-5	.	CAHRGRGIPQPQHF	TGTGCCCACCGGGGACGGGGGATACCTCAGCCCCAGCATTTT
.	TRBV15	TRBJ2-3	.	CATSRVSSFRADTQYF	TGTGCCACCAGCAGAGTATCGTCTTTCAGGGCAGATACGCAGTATTTT
TRBD1	TRBV5-1	TRBJ1-2	.	CASSPGGRTEVYGYTF	TGCGCCAGCAGCCCAGGGGGGAGGACAGAGGTGTATGGCTACACCTTC